Below are 28 T cell receptor beta chains sequenced from a single sample in a study of cytomegalovirus exposure and HLA in healthy donors (dated by TCRdb to between 2016 and 2019). Library generation was performed with the immunoSEQ multiplex PCR assay. The multiplex PCR relied on a mix of 60 forward primers for TCR Vbeta segments and 13 reverse primers for TCR Jbeta segments. TCRdb provides this immuneACCESS table in a form limited to in-frame rearrangements. Some clones are lacking; in checked studies, under half of them reflect an unresolved V gene, and why the rest are absent is not known. The sample data list over 100,000 clones, and approximately 70% of these were observed just once. The ten top clones hold 8.5% to 9.5% of the sample. Material: PBMCs. These receptor sequences come from a man under 40 in good health and CMV-seropositive.

V and J are TRBV29-1 and TRBJ2-1, with a weak D call TRBD2 (6 bases). The V gene's germline CDR1 is SQVTM and CDR2 ANQGSEA. CDR3 size: 18 residues. Trimming removed 0 bases from V and 0 bases from J, with 18 bases in between. The CDR3 region is CSVEDGPRGTFSYNEQFF. The CDR3 coding sequence is TGCAGCGTTGAAGATGGTCCCCGGGGGACTTTCTCCTACAATGAGCAGTTCTTC.

V and J are TRBV11-2 and TRBJ2-3; D may be TRBD1 (6 bases). CDR3 length: 17 amino acids. Germline V lookup: CDR1 SGHAT, CDR2 FQNNGV. Trimming took 0 bases from V and 2 from J, leaving 15 bases between them. Here the CDR3 DNA reads TGTGCCAGCAGCTTAGACCGCACAGGGTCCCCCACAGATACGCAGTATTTT. Translated: CASSLDRTGSPTDTQYF.

The chain carries TRBV27 and TRBJ1-5; 7 positions match TRBD1. The CDR3 is made up of 14 amino acids. V lost 5 bases to trimming and J lost 4 bases; unmatched junction nucleotides: 5. CDR1 and CDR2 (germline): MNHEY, SMNVEV (reference sequence). The CDR3 sequence: CASSPGTVNQPQHF. DNA of the CDR3: TGTGCCAGCAGTCCCGGGACAGTTAATCAGCCCCAGCATTTT.

The chain employs TRBV5-6 and TRBJ2-7, with 8 bases identical to TRBD2. The V gene's germline CDR1 is SGHDT and CDR2 YYEEEE. CDR3 size: 15 residues. V shed 4 bases, J shed 0 bases, and the junction held 6 bases outside the gene matches. DNA for the CDR3: TGTGCCAGCAGCACGGGACTAGTCAGCTCCTACGAGCAGTACTTC. It codes for CASSTGLVSSYEQYF.

The V and J genes are TRBV9 and TRBJ2-7; 11 nucleotides agree with TRBD2. Germline V CDR1 and CDR2: SGDLS, YYNGEE. The V gene end was trimmed by 0 bases and the J gene end by 0 bases; junction bases not matched to a gene: 5. CDR3 length equals 17 residues. The CDR3 spells CASSVEASGGFSYEQYF. The CDR3 DNA sequence: TGTGCCAGCAGCGTAGAGGCTAGCGGGGGGTTCTCCTACGAGCAGTACTTC.

This CDR3 reads CATKGGARAGELFF. CDR3 bases: TGTGCCACTAAGGGGGGGGCGAGGGCCGGGGAGCTGTTTTTT. The chain uses TRBV27 and TRBJ2-2, with D maybe TRBD2 (7 bases). The CDR3 extends over 14 amino acids. Germline loops: CDR1 MNHEY, CDR2 SMNVEV (reference sequence). Between the trimmed V and J ends, which lost 10 bases and 6 bases, there was a span of 18 bases.

This clone came up once. CDR3 region: CASSLNRGSGNTIYF. The CDR3 bases are TGTGCCAGCAGCTTAAACAGGGGGTCGGGAAACACCATATATTTT. The chain joins TRBV7-9 to TRBJ1-3, with 8 bases lining up with TRBD1. V lost 2 bases, J lost 4 bases, and 4 bases stayed unmatched. In germline, CDR1 is SEHNR, CDR2 FQNEAQ (reference sequence). The CDR3 runs to 15 residues. Full variable domain (remainder filled in from reference TRBV7-9 and TRBJ1-3): DTGVSQNPRHKITKRGQNVTFRCDPISEHNRLYWYRQTLGQGPEFLTYFQNEAQLEKSRLLSDRFSAERPKGSFSTLEIQRTEQGDSAMYLCASSLNRGSGNTIYFGEGSWLTVV.

This clone was picked up a small number of times. This chain joins TRBV29-1 and TRBJ1-2, with TRBD1 identical over 7 bases. The CDR3 consists of 14 residues. V lost 2 bases to trimming and J lost 2 bases; unmatched junction nucleotides: 5. Germline-derived CDR1 and CDR2 are SQVTM and ANQGSEA. CDR3 in DNA: TGCAGCGTTGAAACCGGGGACAGCAACTATGGCTACACCTTC. This encodes CSVETGDSNYGYTF.

The chain uses TRBV9 and TRBJ1-6; weak D call: TRBD1 (6 bases). This CDR3 region has 15 residues. V was pared by 4 bases and J by 10 bases, with 18 bases between. Germline CDR1 is SGDLS and CDR2 is YYNGEE. The CDR3 spells CASSLNRDSPSPLHF. The CDR3 bases are TGTGCCAGCAGCCTTAACAGGGATTCCCCGTCACCCCTCCACTTT.

This CDR3 is CASTATGRHGYTF. In DNA form, the CDR3 reads TGTGCCAGCACCGCGACAGGCCGCCATGGCTACACCTTC. This sequence joins TRBV6-5 and TRBJ1-2, with D maybe TRBD1 (6 bases). CDR3 length: 13 residues. Deletions cut 7 bases from V and 6 bases from J, with 15 bases between. Germline V gene lookup returns CDR1 MNHEY and CDR2 SVGAGI.

The genes are TRBV9 and TRBJ1-1; D ambiguous. Germline assignment: CDR1 SGDLS and CDR2 YYNGEE. The germline V and J ends were trimmed by 0 bases and 2 bases, with 14 bases remaining between them. CDR3 length: 16 residues. The CDR3, as DNA: TGTGCCAGCAGCGTAGCTCGGGAGGGTGGAAACACTGAAGCTTTCTTT. It is translated as CASSVAREGGNTEAFF. Combining the CDR3 with reference TRBV9 and TRBJ1-1 gives the whole variable domain DSGVTQTPKHLITATGQRVTLRCSPRSGDLSVYWYQQSLDQGLQFLIQYYNGEERAKGNILERFSAQQFPDLHSELNLSSLELGDSALYFCASSVAREGGNTEAFFGQGTRLTVV.

The chain recombines TRBV5-1 with TRBJ1-1, with a tentative D call TRBD1 (5 bases). The CDR3 spans 14 residues. Germline CDR1 SGHRS, CDR2 YFSETQ. Between the trimmed V and J ends, which lost 1 base and 1 base, there was a span of 8 bases. The CDR3 reads CASSLLGQNTEAFF. CDR3 DNA sequence: TGCGCCAGCAGCTTGCTAGGACAGAACACTGAAGCTTTCTTT. The full variable domain, in which reference TRBV5-1 and TRBJ1-1 provide the parts outside the CDR3, is KAGVTQTPRYLIKTRGQQVTLSCSPISGHRSVSWYQQTPGQGLQFLFEYFSETQRNKGNFPGRFSGRQFSNSRSEMNVSTLELGDSALYLCASSLLGQNTEAFFGQGTRLTVV.

This clone was counted only a few times. The rearrangement uses TRBV4-1 and TRBJ2-5, with D possibly being TRBD2 (5 bases). Trimming took 1 base from V and 2 from J, leaving 14 bases between them. The CDR3 sequence is 16 residues long. CDR1 is MGHRA, CDR2 YSYEKL, per germline. The CDR3 bases are TGCGCCAGCAGCCAAGTTTTCGGAGAGGGACAAGAGACCCAGTACTTC. It is translated as CASSQVFGEGQETQYF.

This clone came up a few times. CDR3 in amino acids: CASSQDRDNEQFF. The CDR3, as DNA: TGCGCCAGCAGCCAAGATCGGGACAATGAGCAGTTCTTC. The V gene is TRBV4-3, the J gene TRBJ2-1; D is unresolved. The V and J ends lost 0 bases and 5 bases respectively, with 5 bases between them. CDR3 length: 13 amino acids. The germline V gene encodes CDR1 LGHNA and CDR2 YSLEER.

V usage is TRBV4-1 and J usage is TRBJ2-3, with D unresolved. CDR1 is MGHRA and CDR2 is YSYEKL in the germline V gene. CDR3 size: 14 residues. Trimming stripped 0 bases from V and 4 bases from J, with 8 bases between. CDR3 sequence (DNA): TGCGCCAGCAGCCAAGAGTTGGCCGCAGATACGCAGTATTTT. Its protein is CASSQELAADTQYF.

The chain combines TRBV5-6 with TRBJ2-5; 8 nucleotides match TRBD1. Losses at the gene ends were 4 bases for V and 7 bases for J; bases not matched to a gene: 9. This CDR3 is built from 14 residues. Germline CDR1 and CDR2: SGHDT and YYEEEE. The CDR3 region is CASSTRTGSGTQYF. In DNA form, the CDR3 reads TGTGCCAGCAGCACCCGGACAGGGTCAGGGACCCAGTACTTC.

This clone was counted between two and nine times. The chain couples TRBV2 to TRBJ1-5; D call uncertain. V was cut by 1 base and J by 0 bases, with 7 bases left in between. The CDR3 extends over 15 amino acids. Germline values: CDR1 SNHLY, CDR2 FYNNEI. The CDR3 reads CASSEGQASNQPQHF. CDR3 DNA: TGTGCCAGCAGTGAAGGTCAGGCTAGCAATCAGCCCCAGCATTTT.

Regarding this clone: Germline and junction disagree at one end, which may indicate a read error. The rearrangement links TRBV7-3 to TRBJ2-1, with 11 positions matching TRBD2. CDR3 length: 14 residues. Germline V CDR1 and CDR2: SGHTA, FQGTGA. The CDR3 loop reads CASSLTGTSGLSIF. The CDR3 nucleotides are TGTGCCAGCAGCTTAACCGGGACTAGCGGTTTGTCGATCTTC.

The rearrangement links TRBV19 to TRBJ1-1; weak D call: TRBD1 (6 bases). The CDR3 contains 18 residues. Per the germline V gene, CDR1 is LNHDA and CDR2 is SQIVND (reference sequence). Trimming took off 3 bases at V and 1 base at J, with 21 bases between the two ends. The CDR3 DNA reads TGTGCCAGTAGTATTTTTCCCCCCGTGACAGGACCGAACACTGAAGCTTTCTTT. It translates to CASSIFPPVTGPNTEAFF.

The rearrangement links TRBV7-6 to TRBJ2-1; a weak D match, TRBD2 (5 bases). CDR3 size: 15 residues. In germline, CDR1 is SGHVS, CDR2 FNYEAQ. V was trimmed by 5 bases and J by 2 bases, leaving 13 bases between them. For the CDR3, the DNA is TGTGCCAGCAGCCCCCTAGCTCAGACCTACAATGAGCAGTTCTTC. Its translation is CASSPLAQTYNEQFF.

This clone has only a few counts. The rearrangement links TRBV4-3 to TRBJ2-3; no clear D. V dropped 1 base and J dropped 6 bases, with 11 bases sitting between them. The CDR3 consists of 14 residues. Germline CDR1 and CDR2: LGHNA and YSLEER. This CDR3 reads CASSQGQSEDTQYF. Here the CDR3 DNA reads TGCGCCAGCAGCCAAGGGCAGAGCGAGGATACGCAGTATTTT.

Here the CDR3 DNA reads TGTGCTAGTGGCTCGGGGACAGGGGTATATACAAGCACAGATACGCAGTATTTT. This sequence encodes CASGSGTGVYTSTDTQYF. The chain is built from TRBV12-5 and TRBJ2-3, with 10 bases that match TRBD1. Germline V gene sequence: CDR1 LGHNT, CDR2 FRNRAP. The CDR3 has 18 amino acids. V was pared by 6 bases and J by 0 bases, with 12 bases of the junction left unmatched.

The chain recombines TRBV4-3 with TRBJ2-3; maybe TRBD2 (5 bases). The ends were cut back, 0 bases at V and 4 bases at J, with 11 bases in the middle. CDR1 is LGHNA, CDR2 YSLEER, per germline. CDR3 size: 15 residues. The CDR3: CASSQDRGPADTQYF. DNA of the CDR3: TGCGCCAGCAGCCAAGACCGAGGGCCCGCAGATACGCAGTATTTT.

This clone was seen only a few times. The chain carries TRBV4-3 and TRBJ1-5, with D tentatively TRBD1 (5 bases). The CDR3 sequence is 16 residues long. Trimming removed 4 bases at V and 4 bases at J, with 17 bases between. Germline V lookup: CDR1 LGHNA, CDR2 YSLEER. This CDR3 reads CASSPPPRELNQPQHF. CDR3 in DNA: TGCGCCAGCAGCCCTCCCCCCAGGGAACTAAATCAGCCCCAGCATTTT.

The chain employs TRBV10-3 and TRBJ2-3, with D perhaps TRBD2 (6 bases). V was clipped by 3 bases and J by 3 bases, with 16 bases between them. Germline V gene lookup returns CDR1 ENHRY and CDR2 SYGVKD. CDR3 length: 16 amino acids. The CDR3 DNA reads as TGTGCCATCAGTGATCTTACGGGAGAAATTACAGATACGCAGTATTTT. Encoded protein: CAISDLTGEITDTQYF.

The chain recombines TRBV29-1 with TRBJ1-5; 7 nucleotides align to TRBD1. Germline V lookup: CDR1 SQVTM, CDR2 ANQGSEA. J gave up 2 bases and V 8 bases, and 3 bases lay outside the gene matches. The CDR3 runs to 12 residues. The CDR3 sequence is CSYGTGNQPQHF. The CDR3 bases are TGCAGCTACGGGACAGGCAATCAGCCCCAGCATTTT. The complete variable domain, with remaining parts taken from reference TRBV29-1 and TRBJ1-5, reads SAVISQKPSRDICQRGTSLTIQCQVDSQVTMMFWYRQQPGQSLTLIATANQGSEATYESGFVIDKFPISRPNLTFSTLTVSNMSPEDSSIYLCSYGTGNQPQHFGDGTRLSIL.

This rearrangement joins TRBV5-4 to TRBJ2-5; D call uncertain. TRBJ2-7 matches the DNA end more closely, so the J call is doubtful. The CDR3 is 11 amino acids. Looked up from germline, CDR1 is SGHNT and CDR2 is YYREEE (reference sequence). The CDR3 bases are TGTGCCAGCAGCAAAACCTACGAGCAGTACTTC. Translating it yields CASSKTYEQYF.

Concerning this clone: The same CDR3 can be traced to other DNA sequences in this sample. CDR3 region: CASSLELAGSYEQYF. The CDR3 region has the DNA TGTGCCAGCAGCCTGGAACTAGCGGGGTCCTACGAGCAGTACTTC. The chain links TRBV5-4 to TRBJ2-7, with TRBD2 matching over 10 bases. This CDR3 region has 15 residues. The trim removed 4 bases at V and 1 base at J, leaving 5 bases unmatched. Germline-derived CDR1 and CDR2 are SGHNT and YYREEE (reference sequence).